This is a list of T cell receptor beta chains from one sample in a study of T cells in Graves' hyperthyroidism and ophthalmopathy. In TCRdb, the multiplex PCR reads were re-called with MiXCR into one record per CDR3 protein. This table holds approximately 710,000 distinct CDR3 sequences, around 15% found once. Sequencing used blood. The receptors were gathered from a man aged 45 to 65 with Graves' hyperthyroidism. The CDR3 runs from the conserved cysteine through the conserved F or W. A D gene is named only where the DNA matches it firmly. Clone size is given for some rows only: seen once, a few or many times, or a class if the clone is expanded.

clone_size	j_call	d_call	v_call	cdr3_nt	cdr3_aa
.	TRBJ2-7	.	TRBV10-3	TGTGCCACCAGTGGTTCTTGGGGGGTCACGGACGAGCAGTACTTC	CATSGSWGVTDEQYF
.	TRBJ2-7	.	TRBV6-1	TGTGCCACCTCTGGGGCCGCCTACGAGCAGTACTTC	CATSGAAYEQYF
few	TRBJ2-7	.	TRBV6-1	TGTGCCAGCATTAATACGGGACGGAACTCCTACGAGCAGTACTTC	CASINTGRNSYEQYF
once	TRBJ2-7	TRBD2	TRBV20-1	TGCAGTGCTAGAGATATTTGGGACTACGAGCAGTGCTTC	CSARDIWDYEQCF
.	TRBJ2-1	TRBD2	TRBV6-4	TGTGCCAGCAGTGTGGGACTAACTTCCTACAATGAGCAGTTCTTC	CASSVGLTSYNEQFF
many	TRBJ2-5	.	TRBV7-8	TGTGCCAGCAGCTTAGAATTGGGGTGGACCCAGTACTTC	CASSLELGWTQYF
.	TRBJ2-3	.	TRBV20-1	TGCAGTTCGCCCCGCGGAACTAGCACAGATACGCAGTATTTT	CSSPRGTSTDTQYF
.	TRBJ2-2	.	TRBV20-1	TGCAGTGCTAGAACACTAGAAATCGGGGAGCTGTTTTTT	CSARTLEIGELFF
.	TRBJ2-2	.	TRBV5-1	TGCGCCAGCAGCCCCGAACTAGTCTCAGCCACCGGGGAGCTGTTTTTT	CASSPELVSATGELFF
.	TRBJ2-5	.	TRBV7-9	TGTGCCAGCAGCTTAGCAAGGGACTGGCAAGAGACCCAGTACTTC	CASSLARDWQETQYF
few	TRBJ1-4	.	TRBV18	TGTGCCAGCTCAACGATCTTACGACAGGCTAATGAAAAACTGTTTTTT	CASSTILRQANEKLFF
.	TRBJ2-7	TRBD2	TRBV9	TGTGCCAGCAGCCCAGCGGGGGGGCCCTTCGAGCAGTACTTC	CASSPAGGPFEQYF
many	TRBJ2-1	TRBD2	TRBV28	TGTGCCAGCAGTTTTGAGCGGGGCGGAATCTACAATGAGCAGTTCTTC	CASSFERGGIYNEQFF
many	TRBJ2-2	.	TRBV6-1	TGTGCCAGCAGTACTCAGACAGACGCGAACACCGGGGAGCTGTTTTTT	CASSTQTDANTGELFF
.	TRBJ2-7	.	TRBV27	TGTGCCAGCAGTCCCGGAGAGATCGTCTACGAGCAGTACTTC	CASSPGEIVYEQYF
many	TRBJ1-6	.	TRBV28	TGTGCCAGCAGTTTAGACGCACCCTATAATTCACCCCTCCACTTT	CASSLDAPYNSPLHF
many	TRBJ2-7	TRBD1	TRBV27	TGTGCCAGCAGTTTAAGGGACAGGGATCGCGAGCAGTACTTC	CASSLRDRDREQYF
.	TRBJ2-7	.	TRBV28	TGTGCCAGCAGTAGCCCGGGGCAGATCGGCGGGCAGTACTTC	CASSSPGQIGGQYF
few	TRBJ2-1	TRBD2	TRBV19	TGTGCCAGTAGTCCTACTAGCGGGGTTTCCTACAATGAGCAGTTCTTC	CASSPTSGVSYNEQFF
many	TRBJ2-7	.	TRBV11-2	TGTGCCAGCAGCTTAAAACTGCCGGGTCCGCCGGGGAACGAGCAGTACTTC	CASSLKLPGPPGNEQYF
many	TRBJ2-7	TRBD2	TRBV19	TGTGCCAGTAGTGCGGCTAGCGGTAGCTACGAGCAGTACTTC	CASSAASGSYEQYF